This section outlines one TCR beta chain sequence together with its context. These data belong to a study of Graves' ophthalmopathy and Graves' hyperthyroidism. The ends were cut back, 6 bases at V and 9 bases at J, with 14 bases in the middle. Per germline, CDR1 SGHDN and CDR2 FVKESK. This CDR3 is built from 13 residues. Amplifying from RNA transcripts, the study obtained TCR beta CDR3 regions. HTBI primers primed a first-round RT-PCR, and a second-round multiplex PCR followed. TCRdb reanalysed the multiplex PCR reads using MiXCR and keeps one entry per CDR3 protein. The table includes almost 750,000 distinct CDR3 sequences, approximately 40% detected once.

Sequenced input: peripheral blood. This receptor was taken from an adult man with Graves' ophthalmopathy. The chain recombines TRBV14 with TRBJ2-2, with unresolved D. In DNA, the CDR3 is TGTGCCAGCAGTCCGGGTCTTCGGCGGGAGCTGTTTTTT. Protein: CASSPGLRRELFF.